The T cell receptor (beta chain) described here comes from a study of blood T cell repertoires in COVID-19. Across the whole study: The samples span acute and convalescent COVID-19 from the United States, Italy and Spain.

While infection was still active, Seattle patients were enrolled and then followed longitudinally. Trimming cost V 3 bases and J 4 bases, with 14 bases left between them. Germline V gene sequence: CDR1 SGHRS, CDR2 YFSETQ. This CDR3 region has 15 residues. Per the authors' pipeline: Amplification of reference gene primers provided the estimated nucleated cell counts. Libraries were prepared by immunoSEQ multiplex PCR; TCRdb keeps only in-frame clonotypes and omits some of them. D and trimming were read from the DNA, whereas the V and J calls and clone size are those reported in that table. The sample lists roughly 230,000 clones, 90% occurring once.

The chain recombines TRBV5-1 with TRBJ1-3, with D possibly matching TRBD1 (6 bases). This clonotype originated in a woman aged 60 to 75 with COVID-19, enrolled during active disease. Sequenced sample: peripheral blood. The CDR3 protein is CASSSGTNPGNTIYF. The CDR3 region has the DNA TGCGCCAGCAGCTCCGGGACAAATCCCGGAAACACCATATATTTT.